This T cell receptor (beta chain) was documented in a study of cytomegalovirus exposure and HLA in healthy donors. Study-wide context: Assignment to the Caucasian-associated ancestry cluster applied to approximately 80% of the approximately 400 genotyped donors. General study findings and limits: The listing of some 170 TCR beta chains classed them as cytomegalovirus-associated. Later analysis placed DRB1 highest and HLA-C lowest in TCR association rates, which differed by HLA locus.

Of note for this clone: Its antigen remains unknown.

PCR primers comprised 60 Vbeta and 13 Jbeta primers. Assay used: immunoSEQ multiplex PCR; TCRdb lists only in-frame clones, some missing. The sample has under 70,000 clones; about nine tenths are singletons. While unrecorded immune exposures were likely, the donors were nominally healthy when sampled. Sequencing input: PBMCs. This receptor was taken from a woman under 40 in good health and CMV-seronegative.

CDR3 in DNA: TGTGCCAGTAACTTACTAGCGGGAGATGGAGTCGACGAGCAGTACTTC. Translated, it gives CASNLLAGDGVDEQYF. The genes are TRBV19 and TRBJ2-7, with TRBD2 matching over 11 bases. The V segment lost 7 bases and the J segment 5 bases; nucleotides outside the gene matches: 13. The CDR3 contains 16 residues. CDR1 is LNHDA, CDR2 SQIVND, per germline (reference sequence).